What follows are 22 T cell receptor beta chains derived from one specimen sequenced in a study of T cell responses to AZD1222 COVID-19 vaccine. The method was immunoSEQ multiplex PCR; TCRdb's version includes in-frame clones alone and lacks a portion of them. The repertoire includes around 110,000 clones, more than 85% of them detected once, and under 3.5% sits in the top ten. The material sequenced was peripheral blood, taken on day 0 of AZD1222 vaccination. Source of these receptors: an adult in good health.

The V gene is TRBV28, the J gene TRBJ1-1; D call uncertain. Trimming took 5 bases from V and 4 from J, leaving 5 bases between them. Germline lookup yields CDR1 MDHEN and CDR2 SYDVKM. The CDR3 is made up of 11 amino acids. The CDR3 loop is CASSPSTEAFF. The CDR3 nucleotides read TGTGCCAGCAGTCCCTCCACTGAAGCTTTCTTT. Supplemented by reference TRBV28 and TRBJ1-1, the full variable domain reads DVKVTQSSRYLVKRTGEKVFLECVQDMDHENMFWYRQDPGLGLRLIYFSYDVKMKEKGDIPEGYSVSREKKERFSLILESASTNQTSMYLCASSPSTEAFFGQGTRLTVV.

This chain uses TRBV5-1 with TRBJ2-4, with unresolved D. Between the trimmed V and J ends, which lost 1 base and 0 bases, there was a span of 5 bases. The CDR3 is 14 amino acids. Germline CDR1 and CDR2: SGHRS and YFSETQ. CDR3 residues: CASSLTLAKNIQYF. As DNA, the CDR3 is TGCGCCAGCAGCTTGACACTAGCCAAAAACATTCAGTACTTC. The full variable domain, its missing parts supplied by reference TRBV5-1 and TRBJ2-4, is KAGVTQTPRYLIKTRGQQVTLSCSPISGHRSVSWYQQTPGQGLQFLFEYFSETQRNKGNFPGRFSGRQFSNSRSEMNVSTLELGDSALYLCASSLTLAKNIQYFGAGTRLSVL.

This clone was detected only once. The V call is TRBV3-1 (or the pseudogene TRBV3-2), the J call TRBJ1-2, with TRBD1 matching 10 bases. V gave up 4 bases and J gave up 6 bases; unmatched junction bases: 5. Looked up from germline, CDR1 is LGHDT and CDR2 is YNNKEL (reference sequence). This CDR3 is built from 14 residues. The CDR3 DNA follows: TGTGCCAGCAGCCGACTGACAGGGGGCAATGGCTACACCTTC. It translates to CASSRLTGGNGYTF.

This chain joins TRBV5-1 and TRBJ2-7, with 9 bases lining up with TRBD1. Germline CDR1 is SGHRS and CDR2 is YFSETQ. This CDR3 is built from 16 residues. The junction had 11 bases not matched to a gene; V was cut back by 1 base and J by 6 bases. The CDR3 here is CASSLMDRGPLGEQYF. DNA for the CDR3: TGCGCCAGCAGCTTGATGGACAGGGGTCCACTGGGCGAGCAGTACTTC.

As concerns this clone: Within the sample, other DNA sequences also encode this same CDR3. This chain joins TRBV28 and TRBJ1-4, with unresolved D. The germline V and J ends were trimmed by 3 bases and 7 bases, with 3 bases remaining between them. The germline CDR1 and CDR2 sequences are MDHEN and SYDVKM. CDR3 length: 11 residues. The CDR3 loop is CASSLGEKLFF. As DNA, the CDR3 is TGTGCCAGCAGTTTGGGTGAAAAACTGTTTTTT.

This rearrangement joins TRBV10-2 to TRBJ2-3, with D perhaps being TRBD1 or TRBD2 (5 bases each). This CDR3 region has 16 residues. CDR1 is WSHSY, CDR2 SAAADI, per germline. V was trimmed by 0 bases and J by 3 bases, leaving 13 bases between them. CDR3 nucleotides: TGCGCCAGCAGTGAGTCAGAGGGGCGGTTTACAGATACGCAGTATTTT. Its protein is CASSESEGRFTDTQYF.

CDR3 DNA sequence: TGTGCCAGCAGCTTAAGGGTGGACACGGGTTCGGACACCATATATTTT. The encoded protein is CASSLRVDTGSDTIYF. The J gene is TRBJ1-3, the V gene TRBV13; D perhaps matches TRBD1 (5 bases). The CDR3 has 16 residues. Germline lookup yields CDR1 PRHDT and CDR2 FYEKMQ (reference sequence). Trimming left V 2 bases short and J 8 bases short, with 19 bases between. Combining the CDR3 with reference TRBV13 and TRBJ1-3 gives the whole variable domain AAGVIQSPRHLIKEKRETATLKCYPIPRHDTVYWYQQGPGQDPQFLISFYEKMQSDKGSIPDRFSAQQFSDYHSELNMSSLELGDSALYFCASSLRVDTGSDTIYFGEGSWLTVV.

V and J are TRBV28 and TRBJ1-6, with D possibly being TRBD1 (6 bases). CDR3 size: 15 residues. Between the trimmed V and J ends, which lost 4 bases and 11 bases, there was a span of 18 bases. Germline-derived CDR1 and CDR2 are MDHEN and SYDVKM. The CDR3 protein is CASSSYRQDGPPLHF. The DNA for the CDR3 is TGTGCCAGCAGTTCCTACCGACAGGACGGGCCACCCCTCCACTTT.

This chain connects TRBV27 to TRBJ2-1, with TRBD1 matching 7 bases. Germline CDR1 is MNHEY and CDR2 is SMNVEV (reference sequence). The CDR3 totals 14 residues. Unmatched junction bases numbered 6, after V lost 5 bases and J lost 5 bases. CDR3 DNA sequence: TGTGCCAGCAGTCCGGGACAGTCACACAATGAGCAGTTCTTC. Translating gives CASSPGQSHNEQFF.

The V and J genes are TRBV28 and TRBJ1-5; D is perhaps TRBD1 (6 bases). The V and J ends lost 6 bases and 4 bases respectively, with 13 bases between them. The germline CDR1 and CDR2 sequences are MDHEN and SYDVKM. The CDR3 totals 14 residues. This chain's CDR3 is CASRPTGGNQPQHF. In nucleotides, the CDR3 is TGTGCCAGCAGGCCGACAGGAGGGAATCAGCCCCAGCATTTT.

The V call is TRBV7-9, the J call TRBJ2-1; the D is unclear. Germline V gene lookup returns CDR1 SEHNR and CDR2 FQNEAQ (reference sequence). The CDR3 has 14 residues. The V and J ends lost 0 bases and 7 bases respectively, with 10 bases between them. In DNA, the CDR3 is TGTGCCAGCAGCTTAGCGGTAGTCTTAAATGAGCAGTTCTTC. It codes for CASSLAVVLNEQFF.

CDR3 DNA sequence: TGTGCCAGCAGCGCAAACGGTCGGCAGAACACTGAAGCTTTCTTT. This translates into CASSANGRQNTEAFF. The rearrangement links TRBV7-9 to TRBJ1-1; D uncertain. This CDR3 has 15 amino acids. V lost 5 bases and J 1 base, leaving 14 bases between the germline ends. Germline CDR1 SEHNR, CDR2 FQNEAQ (reference sequence).

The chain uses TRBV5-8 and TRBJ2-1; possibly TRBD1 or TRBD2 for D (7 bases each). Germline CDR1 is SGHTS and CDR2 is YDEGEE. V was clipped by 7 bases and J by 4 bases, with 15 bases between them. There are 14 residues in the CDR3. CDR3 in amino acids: CASRIRGGYNEQFF. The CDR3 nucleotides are TGTGCCAGCCGAATCAGGGGGGGGTACAATGAGCAGTTCTTC.

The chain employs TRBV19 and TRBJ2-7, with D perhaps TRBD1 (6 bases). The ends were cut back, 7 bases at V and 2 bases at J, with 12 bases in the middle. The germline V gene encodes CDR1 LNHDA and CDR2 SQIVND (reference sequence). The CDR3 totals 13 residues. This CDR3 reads CASTSTGPYEQYF. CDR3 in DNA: TGTGCCAGTACTTCGACAGGACCCTACGAGCAGTACTTC.

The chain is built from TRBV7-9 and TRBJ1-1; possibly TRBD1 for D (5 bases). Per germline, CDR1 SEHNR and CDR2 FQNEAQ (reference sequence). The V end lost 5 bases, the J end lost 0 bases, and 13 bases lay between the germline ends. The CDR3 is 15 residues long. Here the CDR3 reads CASSPDSLMNTEAFF. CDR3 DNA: TGTGCCAGCAGCCCCGACAGTCTCATGAACACTGAAGCTTTCTTT.

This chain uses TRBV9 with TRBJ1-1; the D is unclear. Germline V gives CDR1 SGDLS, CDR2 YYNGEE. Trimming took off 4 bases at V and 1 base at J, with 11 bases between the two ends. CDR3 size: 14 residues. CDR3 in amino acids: CASSPGGRNTEAFF. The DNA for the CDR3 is TGTGCCAGCAGCCCGGGCGGGAGGAACACTGAAGCTTTCTTT.

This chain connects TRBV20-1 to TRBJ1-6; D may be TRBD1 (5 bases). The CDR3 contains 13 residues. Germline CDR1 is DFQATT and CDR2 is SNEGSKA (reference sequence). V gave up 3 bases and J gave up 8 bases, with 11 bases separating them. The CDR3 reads CSASFREDSPLHF. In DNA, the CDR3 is TGCAGTGCTAGTTTCAGGGAGGATTCACCCCTCCACTTT.

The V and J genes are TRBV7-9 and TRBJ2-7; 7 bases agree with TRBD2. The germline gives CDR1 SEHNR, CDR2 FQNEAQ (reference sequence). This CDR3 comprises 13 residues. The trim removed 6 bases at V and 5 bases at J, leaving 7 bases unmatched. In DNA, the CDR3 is TGTGCCAGCAGAGTAGCGGGCGGCCACGAGCAGTACTTC. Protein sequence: CASRVAGGHEQYF.

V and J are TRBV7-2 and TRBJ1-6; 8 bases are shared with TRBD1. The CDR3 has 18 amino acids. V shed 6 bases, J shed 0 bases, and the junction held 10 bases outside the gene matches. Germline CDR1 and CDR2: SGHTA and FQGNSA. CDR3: CASSSGTGARSYNSPLHF. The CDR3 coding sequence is TGTGCCAGCAGTTCAGGGACAGGCGCTCGCTCCTATAATTCACCCCTCCACTTT.

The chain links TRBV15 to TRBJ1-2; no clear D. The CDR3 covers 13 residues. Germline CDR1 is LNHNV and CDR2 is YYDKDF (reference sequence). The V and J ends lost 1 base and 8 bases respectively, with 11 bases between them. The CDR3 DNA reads TGTGCCACCAGCAGAGCGGGCGTTTTAGGCTACACCTTC. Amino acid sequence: CATSRAGVLGYTF.

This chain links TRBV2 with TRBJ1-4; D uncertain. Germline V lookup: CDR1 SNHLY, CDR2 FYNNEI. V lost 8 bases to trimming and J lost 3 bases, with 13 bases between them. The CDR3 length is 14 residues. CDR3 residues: CASSVGGANEKLFF. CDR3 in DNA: TGTGCCAGCTCGGTCGGAGGAGCTAATGAAAAACTGTTTTTT.

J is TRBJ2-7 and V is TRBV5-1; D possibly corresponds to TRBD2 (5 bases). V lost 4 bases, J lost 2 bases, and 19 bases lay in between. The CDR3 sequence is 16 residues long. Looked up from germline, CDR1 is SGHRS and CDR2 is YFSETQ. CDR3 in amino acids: CASSLYLVGEPYEQYF. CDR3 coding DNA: TGCGCCAGCAGCCTCTACCTAGTGGGAGAGCCCTACGAGCAGTACTTC. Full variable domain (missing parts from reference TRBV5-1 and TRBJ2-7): KAGVTQTPRYLIKTRGQQVTLSCSPISGHRSVSWYQQTPGQGLQFLFEYFSETQRNKGNFPGRFSGRQFSNSRSEMNVSTLELGDSALYLCASSLYLVGEPYEQYFGPGTRLTVT.